The entry below describes one T cell receptor beta chain. This clone came up a few times. Which antigen it targets is not known. No much larger clone is present one base from it, and per-base qualities are unavailable. The cohort comprised around 690 healthy bone marrow donors. At the time of sampling, all cohort members were nominally healthy, though unrecorded immune exposures were likely present. The donor was CMV seropositive and belonged to the group of around 300 seropositive cohort members. Each donor provided a peripheral blood sample, and peripheral blood mononuclear cells were used for TCR beta sequencing. The Qiagen DNeasy Blood Extraction Kit was used to extract genomic DNA from the blood cell samples. Receptors were amplified or captured by the immunoSEQ multiplex PCR assay. For the multiplex PCR, a mixture combining 60 forward primers for TCR Vbeta segments and 13 reverse primers for TCR Jbeta segments was used. Amplification of the CDR3 region of rearranged TCR beta genes was performed with a multiplex PCR assay on genomic DNA. The amplified TCR beta libraries were sequenced on the Illumina HiSeq System as 87-base-pair reads. The paper's processing steps were these. A later analysis counted tens of millions of unique TCR beta chains across the 666 repertoires, and 9 million to 14 million of these chains were shared by at least two donors. A nearest-neighbor algorithm error-corrected the raw reads and collapsed the reads into unique sequences, merging closely related sequences to remove PCR and sequencing errors. To assign V, D and J gene segments, CDR3 sequences were aligned to IMGT reference sequences. For a sequence to be retained, at least a six-nucleotide match to both a V gene segment and a J gene segment was required. Rearrangements were called productive when the CDR3 lacked stop codons and stayed in frame with V and J; all others were non-productive. Following IMGT convention, CDR3 was defined as the stretch from the second conserved V-encoded cysteine to the conserved J-encoded phenylalanine. Sequences without an unambiguous match to a single V gene segment were excluded from the earlier analysis of about 600 of the donors. In an earlier analysis of 587 of the donors, V segments were called functional above 56.7% productive rearrangements and were called segregating when the between-donor standard deviation exceeded 5%. A statistical classification framework was built to diagnose cytomegalovirus status from the catalog of TCR beta chain sequences. V and J gene assignment, in a later analysis, came from comparing TCR nucleotide sequences with IMGT/GENE-DB human TR gene sequences. In a later analysis, CDR3 sequences and most-parsimonious VDJ recombination scenarios were assigned using the TCRdist pipeline. In a later analysis, every TCR beta chain was defined by the combination of its CDR3 amino acid sequence and its V-gene family, and reads without a unique V-gene family were dropped. To address suspected cross-contamination and a sequencing artifact, a later analysis removed 450 to 700 highly shared, low-generation-probability nucleotide sequences. For each public chain, a later analysis derived a clonal expansion index from normalized ranks of inferred template counts within each repertoire. A later analysis computed generation probabilities with a VDJ recombination model fitted to out-of-frame rearrangements, and checked the results against IGoR. Hypergeometric tests were used in a later analysis to score TCR-TCR, TCR-HLA and TCR-CMV co-occurrence, with a repertoire-size bias correction applied to the TCR pairs. A later analysis estimated false discovery rates by permuting HLA or CMV assignments 20 times. In a later analysis, co-occurring TCRs were grouped using DBSCAN, with TCRdist sequence similarity added in when clustering inside HLA-allele-positive subsets. Repertoires with fewer than 30,000 or more than 120,000 public chains, plus five repertoires with anomalous nucleotide sharing, were excluded from co-occurrence clustering. TCRdb took over this immuneACCESS table, retaining in-frame rearrangements with V and J assigned. Such tables are incomplete; in checked studies, under half of the missing clones stem from an unresolved V gene, and the remainder is unexplained. The D gene and trimming were derived from the DNA, and the V and J assignments and clone size from that table. The sample yields roughly 120,000 clones; 70% to 80% were counted once. About 15% of the sample comes from the top ten.

The sample is drawn from a study of cytomegalovirus exposure and HLA in healthy donors (dated by TCRdb to about 2017). General notes on the study: In an earlier analysis of about 560 of the donors, 276 Gb of sequence data and 120 million or so unique TCR beta sequences from 150 million to 200 million T cells were reported. Approximately 310 gigabases of sequencing data and 80 million or so unique TCR sequences were included in an early release covering about 700 HLA-typed donors. Among the approximately 400 genotyped donors, approximately 76% belonged to the genetic ancestry cluster associated with self-reported Caucasian donors. The study aimed to test whether cataloging public T cell receptors could reveal signatures of past pathogen exposure. Using immunosequencing, the study profiled T cell repertoires from about 650 subjects and related those repertoires to cytomegalovirus serostatus. A separate validation cohort of some 130 different subjects was used in addition to the 666-subject first cohort. To predict cytomegalovirus infection status, the study brought together high-throughput TCR immunosequencing, statistical association of individual TCRs with disease status, and machine learning. A later analysis re-analyzed previously published TCR beta repertoires from several hundred donors and added high-resolution HLA genotyping to study TCR occurrence patterns. Rather than drawing on any new phenotypic data, the later analysis identified candidate immune exposures from TCR beta sequences and the way those sequences occurred across donors. An earlier analysis of around 640 of the donors used high-throughput TCR beta sequencing to judge whether each TCR beta V gene segment behaved as functional or pseudogenic. Donor age, sex, ethnicity and CMV serostatus were collected together with the repertoire data. Genome-wide SNP genotypes for about 55% of the roughly 670 donors were used in a later genetic analysis, which treated that subset as a discovery cohort. All discovery cohort repertoires had been generated using a single sequencing platform. HLA typing included class I and class II loci at four-digit resolution. Typing coverage varied by locus: about 620-630 donors for A, B, C, DRB1 and DQB1; approximately 500 for DQA1; around 610 for DPA1; approximately 470 for DPB1. Four to six DR-DQ haplotypes were handled as single units for association and clustering, since linkage in the cohort was strong. On average, roughly 240,000 unique TCR beta nucleotide sequences were sequenced per donor among several hundred genotyped donors of the cohort, with around 19% of those sequences being non-productive.

What the work shows at the level of the full study, not this receptor alone: The 87-base-pair reads could not distinguish some IMGT-functional V segments, including TRBV6-2 and TRBV6-3, so those segments were excluded. Several of the top co-occurrence clusters appeared to be linked to parvovirus B19, influenza, CMV and Epstein-Barr virus, according to a later analysis. A later analysis associated about 17,000 TCR beta sequences with specific HLA alleles at a false discovery rate of 0.05. The authors suggested that the approach could potentially be generalized to other disease states and immunological phenotypes. Sequencing depth was assumed to be roughly uniform across donors in the presence/absence analyses, though that assumption may not hold. About 15 rarely observed V segments, including chromosome 9 orphons, were excluded from the earlier analysis of several hundred of the donors because counts were too low. Compared with equally common non-associated chains, HLA-associated TCR beta chains in a later analysis were more clonally expanded and had lower generation probabilities. A cluster of highly shared sequence variants was judged likely to represent a technical artifact of the sequencing pipeline. Broadly in line with IMGT annotations, most TCR beta V segments showed up in productive rearrangements about 87% or about 30% of the time in an earlier analysis of several hundred of the donors. Three of the identified cytomegalovirus-associated TCR beta chains were confirmed in vitro to be specific for cytomegalovirus antigens. In both the original and validation cohorts, the classifier was reported to diagnose cytomegalovirus status with high specificity and sensitivity. Immune exposure information for the cohort was limited to CMV serostatus. A total of fewer than 200 TCR beta chains were listed by the study as associated with cytomegalovirus. Most TCR sequences were observed very rarely across donors, whereas some public TCRs were present in many individuals. In a later analysis, the rate of TCR association differed among HLA loci, with DRB1 alleles having the most associated TCRs and HLA-C alleles having the fewest. A further reported finding was that TCR beta sequences accurately predicted the HLA-A and HLA-B alleles for most subjects in the first cohort. Because HLA typing was missing for some donors at each locus, association tests included only the typed subset. When HLA alleles, especially DR and DQ, strongly co-occurred, attributing TCR associations to individual alleles was difficult. Correlated functional status among segregating V segments might be attributable to linkage disequilibrium, but an unknown experimental factor could not be ruled out. The cohort was sequenced for TCR beta chains only, and without alpha or paired-chain data the features that could be detected were limited. In a later analysis, most CMV-associated TCR beta chains were found to appear HLA-restricted, with HLA associations seemingly driven largely by CMV exposure. In a later genetic analysis, a missense DCLRE1C variant was associated with V-gene and J-gene trimming of TCR beta chains, and the association was replicated in an independent cohort. A later genetic analysis reported fewer N-insertions in productive TCRs among donors in an Asian-associated ancestry cluster than the roughly 650-donor mean.

The CDR3 covers 14 residues, taking in both the cysteine and the phenylalanine. This entry keeps only the CDR3 DNA: 42 bases, framed from base 1. From a lookup of the germline V gene, CDR1 and CDR2 are SGHRS and YFSETQ. V is pruned by 6 bases and J by 10 bases, leaving 5 bases of the junction without a gene match. The sequenced sample consisted of PBMCs. The clonotype originates from a man in his fifties in good health and CMV-seropositive. Recombination connected TRBV5-1 to TRBJ2-1; 15 middle bases align to TRBD2. The DNA sequence is as follows: TGCGCCAGCAATGGACTAGCGGGAGGGCCCGAGCAGTTCTTC. Protein translation: CASNGLAGGPEQFF.